This entry describes one T cell receptor (beta chain). The target antigen is unknown. Sequenced with the Oncomine TCR Beta short-read assay was DNA taken from cultured CD4+ T cells. From cultured CD4+ T cells, genomic DNA was extracted. MiXCR was run by TCRdb on the PCR reads, yielding one entry per CDR3 protein. The sample carries around 9,700 distinct CDR3 sequences, about a third recorded once. The sample originates from a study of vaccination and CD4 T cells after COVID-19. Treatment defined: 10-day PBMC culture with coronavirus spike peptide pools or control peptides (ViraFEST assay). The collection of CD4+ T cells from the unexposed donor took place before the COVID-19 pandemic (2011-2018). Study observations and caveats: Median SARS-CoV-2-reactive clonotype numbers went up from about 22 to 38, but not significantly.

V was trimmed by 1 base and J by 0 bases, leaving 12 bases between them. The germline V gene has CDR1 DFQATT and CDR2 SNEGSKA (reference sequence). The CDR3 runs to 15 residues. Specimen: CD4+ T cells from blood, cultured in vitro. V is TRBV20-1 and J is TRBJ1-1, with D possibly being TRBD1 (6 bases). This clonotype was sampled from a human donor in good health. The CDR3 nucleotides are TGCAGTGCTAGAGGGAGGGGGAGCATGAACACTGAAGCTTTCTTT. This translates into CSARGRGSMNTEAFF.